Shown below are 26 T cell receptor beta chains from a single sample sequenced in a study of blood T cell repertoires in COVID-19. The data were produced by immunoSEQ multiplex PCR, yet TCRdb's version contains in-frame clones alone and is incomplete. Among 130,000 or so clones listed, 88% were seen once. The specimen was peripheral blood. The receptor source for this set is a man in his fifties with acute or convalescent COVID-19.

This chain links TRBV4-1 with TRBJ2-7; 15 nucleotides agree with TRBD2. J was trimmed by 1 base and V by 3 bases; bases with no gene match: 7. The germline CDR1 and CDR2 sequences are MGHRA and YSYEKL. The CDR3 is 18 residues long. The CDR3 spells CASSQPLGLAGGSYEQYF. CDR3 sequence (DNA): TGCGCCAGCAGCCAGCCCCTTGGACTAGCGGGAGGGTCCTACGAGCAGTACTTC.

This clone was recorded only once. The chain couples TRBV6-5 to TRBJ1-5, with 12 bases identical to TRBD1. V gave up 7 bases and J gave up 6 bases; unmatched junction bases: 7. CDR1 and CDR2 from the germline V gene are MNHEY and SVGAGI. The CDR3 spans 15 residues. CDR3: CASTLRDRGLQPQHF. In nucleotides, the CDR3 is TGTGCCAGCACCCTCCGGGACAGGGGGCTTCAGCCCCAGCATTTT.

CDR3 DNA sequence: TGTGCCAGCAGCCAATTGGCGGGAGTTCTGTTAGGGGGGAATGAGCAGTTCTTC. Translation gives CASSQLAGVLLGGNEQFF. The V and J genes are TRBV14 and TRBJ2-1; tentative D call: TRBD2 (7 bases). Germline loops: CDR1 SGHDN, CDR2 FVKESK. With 2 bases removed from V and 7 bases from J, the gap between germline ends came to 24 bases. This CDR3 is 18 amino acids long.

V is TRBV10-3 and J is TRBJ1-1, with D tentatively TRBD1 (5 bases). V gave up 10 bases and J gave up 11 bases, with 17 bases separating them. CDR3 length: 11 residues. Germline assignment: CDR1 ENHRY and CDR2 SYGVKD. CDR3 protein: CATATGEGAFF. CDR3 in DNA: TGTGCCACCGCAACCGGGGAGGGGGCTTTCTTT.

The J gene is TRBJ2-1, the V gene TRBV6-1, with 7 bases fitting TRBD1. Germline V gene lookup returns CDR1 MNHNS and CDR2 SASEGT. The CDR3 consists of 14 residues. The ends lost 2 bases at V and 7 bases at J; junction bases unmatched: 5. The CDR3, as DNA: TGTGCCAGCAGTGAAAGTCACAGGGGAAATGAGCAGTTCTTC. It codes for CASSESHRGNEQFF.

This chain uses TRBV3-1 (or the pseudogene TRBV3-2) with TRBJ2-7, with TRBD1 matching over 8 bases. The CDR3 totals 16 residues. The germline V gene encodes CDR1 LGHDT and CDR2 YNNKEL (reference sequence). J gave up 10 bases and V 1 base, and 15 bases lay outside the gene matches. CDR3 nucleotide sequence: TGTGCCAGCAGCCAAGGCTGGGCAGGGGGCAGTCCCCCACAGTACTTC. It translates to CASSQGWAGGSPPQYF.

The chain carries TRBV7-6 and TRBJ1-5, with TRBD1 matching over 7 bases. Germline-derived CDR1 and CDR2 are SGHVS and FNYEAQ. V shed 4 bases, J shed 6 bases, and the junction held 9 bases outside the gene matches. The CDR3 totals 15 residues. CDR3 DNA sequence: TGTGCCAGCAGCTCGATGACAGGGCCGGGTCAGCCCCAGCATTTT. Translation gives CASSSMTGPGQPQHF.

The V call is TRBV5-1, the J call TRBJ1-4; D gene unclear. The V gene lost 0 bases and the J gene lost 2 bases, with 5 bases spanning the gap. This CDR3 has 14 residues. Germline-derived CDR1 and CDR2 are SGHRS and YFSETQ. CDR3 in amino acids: CASSLGQTNEKLFF. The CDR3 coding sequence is TGCGCCAGCAGCTTGGGCCAGACTAATGAAAAACTGTTTTTT.

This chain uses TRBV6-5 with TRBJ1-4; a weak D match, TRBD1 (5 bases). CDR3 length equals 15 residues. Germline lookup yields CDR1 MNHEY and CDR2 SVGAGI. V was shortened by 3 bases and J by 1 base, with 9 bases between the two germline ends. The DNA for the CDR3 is TGTGCCAGCAGTTATAGAGGACAAACTAATGAAAAACTGTTTTTT. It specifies CASSYRGQTNEKLFF.

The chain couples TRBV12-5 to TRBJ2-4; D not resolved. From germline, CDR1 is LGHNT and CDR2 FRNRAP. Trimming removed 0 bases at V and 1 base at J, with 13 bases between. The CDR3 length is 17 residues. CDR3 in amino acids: CASGLVLPTWAKNIQYF. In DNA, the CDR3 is TGTGCTAGTGGTTTGGTACTACCCACTTGGGCCAAAAACATTCAGTACTTC. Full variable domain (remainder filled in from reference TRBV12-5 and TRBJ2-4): DARVTQTPRHKVTEMGQEVTMRCQPILGHNTVFWYRQTMMQGLELLAYFRNRAPLDDSGMPKDRFSAEMPDATLATLKIQPSEPRDSAVYFCASGLVLPTWAKNIQYFGAGTRLSVL.

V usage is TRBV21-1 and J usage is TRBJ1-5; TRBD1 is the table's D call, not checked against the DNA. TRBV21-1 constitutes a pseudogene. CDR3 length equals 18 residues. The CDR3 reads CASRGPGTVLYSNQPQHF. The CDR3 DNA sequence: TGTGCCAGCAGAGGCCCCGGGACAGTACTTTATAGCAATCAGCCCCAGCATTTT.

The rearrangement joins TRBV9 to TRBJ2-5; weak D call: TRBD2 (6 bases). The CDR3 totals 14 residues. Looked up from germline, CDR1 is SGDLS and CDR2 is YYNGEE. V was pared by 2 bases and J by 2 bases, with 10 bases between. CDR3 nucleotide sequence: TGTGCCAGCAGCGTTCGGGACTGGCAAGAGACCCAGTACTTC. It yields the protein CASSVRDWQETQYF.

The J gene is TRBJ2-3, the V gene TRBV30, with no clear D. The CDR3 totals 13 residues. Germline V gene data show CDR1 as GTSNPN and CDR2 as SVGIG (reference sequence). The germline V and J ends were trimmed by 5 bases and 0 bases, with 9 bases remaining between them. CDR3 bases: TGTGCCTGGGCCCGAGTCAGCACAGATACGCAGTATTTT. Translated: CAWARVSTDTQYF.

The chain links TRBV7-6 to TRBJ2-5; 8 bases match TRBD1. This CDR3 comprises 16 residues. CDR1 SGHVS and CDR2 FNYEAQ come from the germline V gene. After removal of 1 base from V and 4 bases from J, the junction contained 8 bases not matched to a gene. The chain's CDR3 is CASSLGAGGARETQYF. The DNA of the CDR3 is TGTGCCAGCAGCTTAGGGGCAGGGGGCGCGCGAGAGACCCAGTACTTC. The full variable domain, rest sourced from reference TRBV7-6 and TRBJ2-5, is GAGVSQSPRYKVTKRGQDVALRCDPISGHVSLYWYRQALGQGPEFLTYFNYEAQQDKSGLPNDRFSAERPEGSISTLTIQRTEQRDSAMYRCASSLGAGGARETQYFGPGTRLLVL.

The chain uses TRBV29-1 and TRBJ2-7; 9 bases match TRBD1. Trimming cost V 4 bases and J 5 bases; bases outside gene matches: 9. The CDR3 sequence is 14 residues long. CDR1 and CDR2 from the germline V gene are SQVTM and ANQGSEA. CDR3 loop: CSVGRTGASDEQYF. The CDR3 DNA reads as TGCAGCGTTGGCAGGACAGGGGCGTCGGACGAGCAGTACTTC.

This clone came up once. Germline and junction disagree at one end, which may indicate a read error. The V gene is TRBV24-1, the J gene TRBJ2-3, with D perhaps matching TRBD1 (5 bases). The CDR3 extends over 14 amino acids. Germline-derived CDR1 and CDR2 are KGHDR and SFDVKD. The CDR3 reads CATSGHASPDTQYF. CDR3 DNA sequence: TGTGCCACGAGTGGACACGCGAGCCCAGATACGCAGTATTTT.

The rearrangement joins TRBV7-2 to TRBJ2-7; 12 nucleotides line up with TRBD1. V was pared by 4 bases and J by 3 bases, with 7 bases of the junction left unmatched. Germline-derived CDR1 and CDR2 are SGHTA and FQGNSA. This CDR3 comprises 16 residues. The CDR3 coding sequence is TGTGCCAGCAGCTCTTATGGGACAGGGGGCAACTACGAGCAGTACTTC. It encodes CASSSYGTGGNYEQYF.

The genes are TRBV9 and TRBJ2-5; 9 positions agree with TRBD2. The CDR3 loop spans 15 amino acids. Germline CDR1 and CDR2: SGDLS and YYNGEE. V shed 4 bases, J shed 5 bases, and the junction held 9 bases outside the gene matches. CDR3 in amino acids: CASSRLAGVRETQYF. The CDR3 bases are TGTGCCAGCAGCCGGTTAGCGGGAGTCAGGGAGACCCAGTACTTC.

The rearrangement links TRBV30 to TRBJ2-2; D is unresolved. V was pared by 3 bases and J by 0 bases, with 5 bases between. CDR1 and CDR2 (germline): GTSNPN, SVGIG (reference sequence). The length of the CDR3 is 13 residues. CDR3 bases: TGTGCCTGGAGAACGGCGAACACCGGGGAGCTGTTTTTT. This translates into CAWRTANTGELFF. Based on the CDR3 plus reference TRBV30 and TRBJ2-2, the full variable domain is SQTIHQWPATLVQPVGSPLSLECTVEGTSNPNLYWYRQAAGRGLQLLFYSVGIGQISSEVPQNLSASRPQDRQFILSSKKLLLSDSGFYLCAWRTANTGELFFGEGSRLTVL.

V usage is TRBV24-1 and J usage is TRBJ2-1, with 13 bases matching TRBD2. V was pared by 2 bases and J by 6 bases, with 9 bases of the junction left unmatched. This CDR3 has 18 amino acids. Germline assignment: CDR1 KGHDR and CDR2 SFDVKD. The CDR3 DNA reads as TGTGCCACCAGTGATTCCGGACTAGCGGGAGTAGTGAGCAATGAGCAGTTCTTC. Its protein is CATSDSGLAGVVSNEQFF.

CDR3 loop: CASRGSRFQPQHF. In DNA, the CDR3 is TGTGCCAGCAGGGGCTCACGTTTTCAGCCCCAGCATTTT. The V call is TRBV12-3 or TRBV12-4, the J call TRBJ1-5, with D uncertain. The germline V and J ends were trimmed by 6 bases and 6 bases, with 12 bases remaining between them. The CDR3 runs to 13 residues.

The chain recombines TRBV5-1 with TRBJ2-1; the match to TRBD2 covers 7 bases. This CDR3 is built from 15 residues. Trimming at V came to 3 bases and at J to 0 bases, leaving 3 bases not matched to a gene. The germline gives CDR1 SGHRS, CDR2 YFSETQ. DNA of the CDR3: TGCGCCAGCAGCTACCGGACTAGCTCCTACAATGAGCAGTTCTTC. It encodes CASSYRTSSYNEQFF.

Here the CDR3 DNA reads TGTGCCAGTAGTATCGCAGGGATCCCAGGGGGGCAGTACTTC. Amino acids: CASSIAGIPGGQYF. The chain carries TRBV19 and TRBJ2-7; 7 bases are a match to TRBD1. The CDR3 totals 14 residues. CDR1 and CDR2 (germline): LNHDA, SQIVND (reference sequence). Unmatched junction bases numbered 11, after V lost 3 bases and J lost 9 bases.

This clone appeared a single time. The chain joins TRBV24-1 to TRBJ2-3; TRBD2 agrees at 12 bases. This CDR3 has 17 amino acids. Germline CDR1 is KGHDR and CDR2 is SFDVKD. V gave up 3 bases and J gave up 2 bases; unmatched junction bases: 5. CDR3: CATSDETSGGVTDTQYF. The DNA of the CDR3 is TGTGCCACCAGTGATGAGACTAGCGGGGGTGTCACAGATACGCAGTATTTT.

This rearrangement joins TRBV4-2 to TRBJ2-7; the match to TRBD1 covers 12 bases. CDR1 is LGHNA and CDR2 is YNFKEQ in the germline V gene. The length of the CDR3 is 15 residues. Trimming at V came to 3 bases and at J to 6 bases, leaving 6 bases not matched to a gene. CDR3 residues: CASSHPGTGGVEQYF. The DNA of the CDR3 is TGTGCCAGCAGCCACCCTGGGACAGGGGGCGTCGAGCAGTACTTC.

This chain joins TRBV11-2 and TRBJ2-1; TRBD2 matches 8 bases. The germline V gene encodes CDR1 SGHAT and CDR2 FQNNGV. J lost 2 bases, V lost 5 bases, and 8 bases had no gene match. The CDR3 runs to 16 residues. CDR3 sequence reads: CASSKLAAKAYNEQFF. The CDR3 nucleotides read TGTGCCAGCAGCAAACTAGCGGCCAAGGCCTACAATGAGCAGTTCTTC. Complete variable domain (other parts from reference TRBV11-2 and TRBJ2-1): EAGVAQSPRYKIIEKRQSVAFWCNPISGHATLYWYQQILGQGPKLLIQFQNNGVVDDSQLPKDRFSAERLKGVDSTLKIQPAKLEDSAVYLCASSKLAAKAYNEQFFGPGTRLTVL.